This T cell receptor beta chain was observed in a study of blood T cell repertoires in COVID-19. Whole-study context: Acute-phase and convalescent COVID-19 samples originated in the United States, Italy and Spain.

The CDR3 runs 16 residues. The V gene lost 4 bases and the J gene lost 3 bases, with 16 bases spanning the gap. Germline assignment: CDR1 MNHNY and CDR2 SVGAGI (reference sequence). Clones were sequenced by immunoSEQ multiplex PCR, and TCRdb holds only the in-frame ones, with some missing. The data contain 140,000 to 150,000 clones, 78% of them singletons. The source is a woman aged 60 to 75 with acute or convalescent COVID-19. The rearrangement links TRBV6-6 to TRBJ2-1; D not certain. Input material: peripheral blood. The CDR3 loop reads CASSSPVGRRYNEQFF. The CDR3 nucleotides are TGTGCCAGCAGTTCCCCCGTGGGCAGGCGCTACAATGAGCAGTTCTTC.